The clone carrying this TCR beta chain has a count of ten or more. Every patient had bone marrow sampled while the disease was active. This CDR3 has 14 amino acids. Germline trimming cut 9 bases from V and 6 bases from J; bases unmatched to any gene: 10. Germline assignment: CDR1 SGHDT and CDR2 YYEEEE. The library was built from roughly 400 ng RNA with molecular barcoded adaptors for alpha/delta and beta/gamma chains. Via MiXCR, TCRdb re-called the reads, giving one row per CDR3 protein. The sample holds around 31,000 distinct CDR3 sequences, about 18% seen once. This sample was included in a study of read filtering for tumor transcriptome and immune sequencing. Study-level information: DNase treatment preceded whole-transcriptome library preparation. RNA-seq yielded only roughly 75 to 1273 TCR reads, IR-seq about 4 to 10.27 million.

The TCR originated in a donor at least 40 years old with multiple myeloma. The rearrangement links TRBV5-6 to TRBJ2-1, with 9 bases aligning to TRBD2. The specimen sequenced was a population of CD138-negative cells sorted from bone marrow. CDR3 protein: CAISVAGVVNEQFF. CDR3 sequence (DNA): TGTGCCATATCAGTAGCGGGAGTGGTCAATGAGCAGTTCTTC. Full variable domain (outside the CDR3, taken from reference TRBV5-6 and TRBJ2-1): DAGVTQSPTHLIKTRGQQVTLRCSPKSGHDTVSWYQQALGQGPQFIFQYYEEEERQRGNFPDRFSGHQFPNYSSELNVNALLLGDSALYLCAISVAGVVNEQFFGPGTRLTVL.